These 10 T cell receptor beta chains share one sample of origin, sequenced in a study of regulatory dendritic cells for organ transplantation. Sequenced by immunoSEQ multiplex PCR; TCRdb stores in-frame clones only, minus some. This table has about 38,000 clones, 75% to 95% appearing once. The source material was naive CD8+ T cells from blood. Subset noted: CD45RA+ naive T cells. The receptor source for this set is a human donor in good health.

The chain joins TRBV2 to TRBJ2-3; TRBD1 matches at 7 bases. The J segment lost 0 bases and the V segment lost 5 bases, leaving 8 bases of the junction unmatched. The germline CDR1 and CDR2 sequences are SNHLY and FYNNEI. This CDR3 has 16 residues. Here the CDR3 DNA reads TGTGCCAGCAGTCCGAACCAGGACAGGAGCACAGATACGCAGTATTTT. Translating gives CASSPNQDRSTDTQYF. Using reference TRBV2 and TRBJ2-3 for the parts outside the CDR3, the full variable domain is EPEVTQTPSHQVTQMGQEVILRCVPISNHLYFYWYRQILGQKVEFLVSFYNNEISEKSEIFDDQFSVERPDGSNFTLKIRSTKLEDSAMYFCASSPNQDRSTDTQYFGPGTRLTVL.

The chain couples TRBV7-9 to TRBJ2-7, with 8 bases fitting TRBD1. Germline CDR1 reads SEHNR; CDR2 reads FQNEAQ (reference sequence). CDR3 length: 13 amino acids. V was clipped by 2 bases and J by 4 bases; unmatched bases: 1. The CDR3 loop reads CASSLQGAYEQYF. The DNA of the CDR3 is TGTGCCAGCAGCTTACAGGGGGCTTACGAGCAGTACTTC.

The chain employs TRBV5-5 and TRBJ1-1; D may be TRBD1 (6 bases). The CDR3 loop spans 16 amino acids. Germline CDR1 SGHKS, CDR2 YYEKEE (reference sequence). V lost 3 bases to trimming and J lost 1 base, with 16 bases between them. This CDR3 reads CASSSRPGARNTEAFF. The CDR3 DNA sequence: TGTGCCAGCAGCTCCCGTCCAGGGGCGAGGAACACTGAAGCTTTCTTT.

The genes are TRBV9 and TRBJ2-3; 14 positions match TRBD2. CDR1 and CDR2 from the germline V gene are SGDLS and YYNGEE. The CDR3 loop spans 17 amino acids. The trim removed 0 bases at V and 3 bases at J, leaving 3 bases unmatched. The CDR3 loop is CASSVEGLAGVTDTQYF. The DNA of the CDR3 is TGTGCCAGCAGCGTAGAGGGACTAGCGGGAGTTACAGATACGCAGTATTTT.

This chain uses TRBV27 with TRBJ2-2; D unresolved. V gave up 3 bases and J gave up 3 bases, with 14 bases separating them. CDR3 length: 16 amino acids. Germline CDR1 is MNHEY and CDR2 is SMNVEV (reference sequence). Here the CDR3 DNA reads TGTGCCAGCAGTTTTAGTAATTATCGCTACACCGGGGAGCTGTTTTTT. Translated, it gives CASSFSNYRYTGELFF.

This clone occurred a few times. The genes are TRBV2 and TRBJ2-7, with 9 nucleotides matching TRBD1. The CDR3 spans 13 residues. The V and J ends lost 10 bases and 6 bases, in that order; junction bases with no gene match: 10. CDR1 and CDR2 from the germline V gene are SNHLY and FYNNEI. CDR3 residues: CAITGRTGVEQYF. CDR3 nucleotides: TGTGCCATCACAGGAAGGACAGGGGTCGAGCAGTACTTC.

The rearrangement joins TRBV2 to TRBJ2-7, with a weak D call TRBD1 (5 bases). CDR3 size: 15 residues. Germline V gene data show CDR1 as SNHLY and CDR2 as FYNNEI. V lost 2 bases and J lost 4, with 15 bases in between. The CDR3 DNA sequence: TGTGCCAGCAGTGAAAATAGGGGCCGATGGTACGAGCAGTACTTC. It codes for CASSENRGRWYEQYF.

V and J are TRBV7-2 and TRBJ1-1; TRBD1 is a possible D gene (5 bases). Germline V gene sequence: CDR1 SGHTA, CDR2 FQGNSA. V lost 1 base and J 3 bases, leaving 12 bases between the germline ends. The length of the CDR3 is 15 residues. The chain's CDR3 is CASSLEVGGYTEAFF. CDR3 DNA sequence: TGTGCCAGCAGCTTAGAAGTCGGGGGATACACTGAAGCTTTCTTT.

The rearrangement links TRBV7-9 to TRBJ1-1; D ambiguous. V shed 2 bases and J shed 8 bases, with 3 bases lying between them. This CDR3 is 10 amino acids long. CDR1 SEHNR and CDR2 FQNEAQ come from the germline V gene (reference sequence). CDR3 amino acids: CASSLIEAFF. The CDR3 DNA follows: TGTGCCAGCAGCTTAATAGAAGCTTTCTTT.

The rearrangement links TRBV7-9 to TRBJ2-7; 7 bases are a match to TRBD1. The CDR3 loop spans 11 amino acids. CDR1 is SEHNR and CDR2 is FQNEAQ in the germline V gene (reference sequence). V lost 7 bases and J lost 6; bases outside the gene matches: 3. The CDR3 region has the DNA TGTGCCAGCACCCCAGGGGGCGAGCAGTACTTC. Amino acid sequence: CASTPGGEQYF.